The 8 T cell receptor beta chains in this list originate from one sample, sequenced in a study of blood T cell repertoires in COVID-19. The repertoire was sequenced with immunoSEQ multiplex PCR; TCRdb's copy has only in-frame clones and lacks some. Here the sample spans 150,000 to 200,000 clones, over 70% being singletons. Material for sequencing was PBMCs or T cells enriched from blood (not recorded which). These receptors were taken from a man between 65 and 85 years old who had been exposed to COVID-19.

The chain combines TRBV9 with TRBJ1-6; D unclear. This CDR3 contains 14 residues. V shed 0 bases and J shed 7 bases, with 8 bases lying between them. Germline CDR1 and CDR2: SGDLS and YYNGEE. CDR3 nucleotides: TGTGCCAGCAGCGTAGAGGAGCGGAATTCACCCCTCCACTTT. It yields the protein CASSVEERNSPLHF.

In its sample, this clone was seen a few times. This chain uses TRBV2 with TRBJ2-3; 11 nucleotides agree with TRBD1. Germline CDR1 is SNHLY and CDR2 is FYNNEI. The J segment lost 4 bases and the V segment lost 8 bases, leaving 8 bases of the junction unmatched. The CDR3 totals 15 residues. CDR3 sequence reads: CASGPDRGRADTQYF. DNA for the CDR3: TGTGCCAGCGGCCCGGACAGGGGGCGTGCAGATACGCAGTATTTT.

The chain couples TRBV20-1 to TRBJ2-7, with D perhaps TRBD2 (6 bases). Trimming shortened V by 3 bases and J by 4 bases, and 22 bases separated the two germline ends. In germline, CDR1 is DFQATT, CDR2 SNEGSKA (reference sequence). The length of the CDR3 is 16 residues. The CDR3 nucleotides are TGCAGTGCTAGTGCTACAGATGGGATGGCGGGGTACGAGCAGTACTTC. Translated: CSASATDGMAGYEQYF.

CDR3 coding DNA: TGTGCCAGCAGCTTAGTAGGAGGTAACACTGAAGCTTTCTTT. Its protein product is CASSLVGGNTEAFF. This rearrangement joins TRBV7-2 to TRBJ1-1; no reliable D call. The germline V gene encodes CDR1 SGHTA and CDR2 FQGNSA. Deletions cut 1 base from V and 2 bases from J, with 8 bases between. This CDR3 spans 14 amino acids.

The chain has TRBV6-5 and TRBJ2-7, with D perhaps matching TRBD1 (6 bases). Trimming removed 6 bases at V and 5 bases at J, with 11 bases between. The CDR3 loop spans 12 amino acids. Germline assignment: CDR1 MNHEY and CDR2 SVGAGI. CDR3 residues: CASRQGINEQYF. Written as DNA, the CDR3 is TGTGCCAGCAGGCAGGGGATAAACGAGCAGTACTTC.

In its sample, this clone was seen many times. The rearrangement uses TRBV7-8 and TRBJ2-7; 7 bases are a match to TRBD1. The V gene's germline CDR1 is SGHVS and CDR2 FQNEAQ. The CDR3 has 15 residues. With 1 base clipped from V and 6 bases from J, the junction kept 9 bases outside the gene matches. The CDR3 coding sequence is TGTGCCAGCAGCTTAGAGGGGGCTAAGCAGAGCGAGCAGTACTTC. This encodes CASSLEGAKQSEQYF.

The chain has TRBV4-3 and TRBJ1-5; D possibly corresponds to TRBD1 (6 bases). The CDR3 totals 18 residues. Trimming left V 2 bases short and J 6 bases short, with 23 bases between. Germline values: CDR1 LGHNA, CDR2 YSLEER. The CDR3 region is CASSQNALTGSAGQPQHF. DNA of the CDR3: TGCGCCAGCAGCCAAAATGCGCTAACAGGGTCGGCGGGTCAGCCCCAGCATTTT.

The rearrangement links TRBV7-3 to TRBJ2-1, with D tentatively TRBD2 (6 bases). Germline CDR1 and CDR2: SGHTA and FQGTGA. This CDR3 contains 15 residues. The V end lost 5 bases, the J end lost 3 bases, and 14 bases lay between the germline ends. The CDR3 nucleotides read TGTGCCAGCAGCCCCCACGGGGGAGACTACAATGAGCAGTTCTTC. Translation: CASSPHGGDYNEQFF. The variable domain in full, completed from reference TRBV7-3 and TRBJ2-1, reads GAGVSQTPSNKVTEKGKYVELRCDPISGHTALYWYRQSLGQGPEFLIYFQGTGAADDSGLPNDRFFAVRPEGSVSTLKIQRTERGDSAVYLCASSPHGGDYNEQFFGPGTRLTVL.